This T cell receptor beta chain was observed in a study of spatial heterogeneity in lung cancer (dated by TCRdb to between 2019 and 2020). About the investigation overall: Donors were some 70 patients with early-stage, untreated non-small cell lung cancer from the lung TRACERx cohort. Both alpha and beta chains were TCR-sequenced in samples taken at surgery, namely 220 tumor regions, approximately 63 matched nontumor lung samples and 45 to 60 PBMC samples. Nonsynonymous mutation counts, determined by whole-exome sequencing of tumor tissue, were related to features of the TCR repertoire. In the raw uncorrected reads, each unique combination of TCR and UMI appeared more than ten times on average. Beta-chain transcripts were consistently detected in greater numbers than alpha-chain transcripts, which likely reflects a higher abundance of beta-chain transcripts. In non-small cell lung cancer, the study quantitatively compared TCR alpha and beta repertoires across several tumor regions, matched nontumor lung, and blood. Follow-up PBMC samples were sequenced whenever available, with a median time to follow-up of 2 to 3 years after resection. Paper-wide results and their limitations: Confirming at a functional level the hypothesis that regional TCRs recognize regional mutations was considered to require additional single-cell paired TCR alpha and beta sequencing. Only roughly 14 patients were included in comparisons of baseline and follow-up blood repertoires. Ubiquitous expanded tumor TCRs were detected in blood more often at tumor resection than at routine follow-up.

Library generation was performed with 5' RACE. Sequencing relied on a NextSeq 500. The TCR library protocol attached a unique molecular identifier to each TCR cDNA molecule to allow correction of PCR and sequencing errors. In the source study's methods: TCR identification, UMI-based error correction and CDR3 extraction were performed with Decombinator tools. Expanded TCRs were defined as those above a frequency of 2 per 1,000, corresponding to the top 1% of the tumor frequency distribution. Renyi diversity was calculated using the R vegan package after each repertoire was subsampled 100 times to 5,000 TCRs. CDR3 similarity networks were built from amino acid triplet string-kernel similarity, connecting CDR3s with pairwise similarity above 0.82. TCRdb itself trimmed the public reads at Q25 with fastp, ran MiXCR and retained productive beta chains. Each entry merges the rows of one CDR3 protein and shows their most common DNA and genes. These V and J calls originate from TCRdb's pipeline instead of the authors' own analysis. The sample yields about 120,000 distinct CDR3 sequences; 10% to 15% were counted once. The ten biggest clones cover roughly 17% of the sample.

This clonotype was seen more than once but under ten times. Its antigen is unknown. Base qualities were left out, and no much larger clone turns up one base away. The CDR3 starts with the cysteine, ends with the phenylalanine, and has 12 residues. Here the CDR3 DNA is all that survives: 36 bases in frame from base 1. The V and J ends are trimmed by 2 bases and 15 bases, leaving 14 bases between them. The germline V gene provides CDR1 MDHEN and CDR2 SYDVKM. The intended sense of this specimen's time point label: blood at routine non-recurrence follow-up after resection. Whole RNA extracted from tumor and nontumor lung tissue, or from cryopreserved PBMC samples, was used for TCR sequencing without cell sorting. Patients were selected for TCR sequencing only if sufficient RNA was available from at least two tumor regions.

The chain couples TRBV28 to TRBJ2-1; the D gene is perhaps TRBD2, from 6 matching bases. This material consisted of PBMCs, taken at follow-up. The receptor's source is a male donor with early-stage non-small cell lung cancer. The CDR3: CASSLPPGGWFF. The DNA reads TGTGCCAGCAGTTTACCCCCCGGGGGATGGTTCTTC.